The clone carrying this TCR beta chain was picked up one time. The sample belongs to a study of PD-1 blockade in classical Hodgkin lymphoma. Trimming at V came to 7 bases and at J to 6 bases, leaving 6 bases not matched to a gene. There are 14 residues in the CDR3. The V gene's germline CDR1 is MNHNS and CDR2 SASEGT. There was relapse after autologous stem cell transplantation in every patient, and there was variation in brentuximab vedotin exposure. Data came from immunoSEQ multiplex PCR; TCRdb stores just in-frame clones and leaves some out. The table lists some 17,000 clones, about 80% of them singletons.

V gene TRBV6-1 combines with J gene TRBJ2-1, with 10 bases identical to TRBD2. Sequenced here: peripheral blood mononuclear cells (PBMCs), sampled at baseline. The clonotype was recovered from a human donor with classical Hodgkin lymphoma. CDR3 DNA: TGTGCCAGCAACCTAGCGGGGGCGGGCAATGAGCAGTTCTTC. Its translation is CASNLAGAGNEQFF.